This T cell receptor (beta chain) was sequenced in a study of cytomegalovirus exposure and HLA in healthy donors. Germline V gene sequence: CDR1 WNHNN, CDR2 SYGVQD (reference sequence). V dropped 4 bases and J dropped 3; count of bases not matched to a gene: 17. The CDR3 is 18 amino acids. Broader study findings: DRB1 had the most TCR associations and HLA-C the fewest, a later analysis found, with rates varying by HLA locus. An Asian-associated ancestry cluster reportedly showed fewer N-insertions than the approximately 690-donor mean in a later analysis.

A note on this clone: Its antigen is still unknown.

PCR involved 60 Vbeta and 13 Jbeta primers. The authors' processing: Among the unique TCR beta chains that a later analysis counted, about 85 million in all, about 11 million were shared. The table came from immunoSEQ multiplex PCR; TCRdb's copy has only in-frame clones and leaves some out. The DNA was the basis for D and trimming; V, J and clone size are from that table. This specimen shows roughly 70,000 clones; the ten leading clones hold 7.5%. The sequence was collected from a female donor in good health and CMV-seropositive. J is TRBJ2-5 and V is TRBV10-1; 7 nucleotides match TRBD1. Specimen: PBMCs. The CDR3 DNA follows: TGCGCCAGCAGTGGAATTAGGACAGGAGAGGTTAAGGAAGAGACCCAGTACTTC. It encodes CASSGIRTGEVKEETQYF.